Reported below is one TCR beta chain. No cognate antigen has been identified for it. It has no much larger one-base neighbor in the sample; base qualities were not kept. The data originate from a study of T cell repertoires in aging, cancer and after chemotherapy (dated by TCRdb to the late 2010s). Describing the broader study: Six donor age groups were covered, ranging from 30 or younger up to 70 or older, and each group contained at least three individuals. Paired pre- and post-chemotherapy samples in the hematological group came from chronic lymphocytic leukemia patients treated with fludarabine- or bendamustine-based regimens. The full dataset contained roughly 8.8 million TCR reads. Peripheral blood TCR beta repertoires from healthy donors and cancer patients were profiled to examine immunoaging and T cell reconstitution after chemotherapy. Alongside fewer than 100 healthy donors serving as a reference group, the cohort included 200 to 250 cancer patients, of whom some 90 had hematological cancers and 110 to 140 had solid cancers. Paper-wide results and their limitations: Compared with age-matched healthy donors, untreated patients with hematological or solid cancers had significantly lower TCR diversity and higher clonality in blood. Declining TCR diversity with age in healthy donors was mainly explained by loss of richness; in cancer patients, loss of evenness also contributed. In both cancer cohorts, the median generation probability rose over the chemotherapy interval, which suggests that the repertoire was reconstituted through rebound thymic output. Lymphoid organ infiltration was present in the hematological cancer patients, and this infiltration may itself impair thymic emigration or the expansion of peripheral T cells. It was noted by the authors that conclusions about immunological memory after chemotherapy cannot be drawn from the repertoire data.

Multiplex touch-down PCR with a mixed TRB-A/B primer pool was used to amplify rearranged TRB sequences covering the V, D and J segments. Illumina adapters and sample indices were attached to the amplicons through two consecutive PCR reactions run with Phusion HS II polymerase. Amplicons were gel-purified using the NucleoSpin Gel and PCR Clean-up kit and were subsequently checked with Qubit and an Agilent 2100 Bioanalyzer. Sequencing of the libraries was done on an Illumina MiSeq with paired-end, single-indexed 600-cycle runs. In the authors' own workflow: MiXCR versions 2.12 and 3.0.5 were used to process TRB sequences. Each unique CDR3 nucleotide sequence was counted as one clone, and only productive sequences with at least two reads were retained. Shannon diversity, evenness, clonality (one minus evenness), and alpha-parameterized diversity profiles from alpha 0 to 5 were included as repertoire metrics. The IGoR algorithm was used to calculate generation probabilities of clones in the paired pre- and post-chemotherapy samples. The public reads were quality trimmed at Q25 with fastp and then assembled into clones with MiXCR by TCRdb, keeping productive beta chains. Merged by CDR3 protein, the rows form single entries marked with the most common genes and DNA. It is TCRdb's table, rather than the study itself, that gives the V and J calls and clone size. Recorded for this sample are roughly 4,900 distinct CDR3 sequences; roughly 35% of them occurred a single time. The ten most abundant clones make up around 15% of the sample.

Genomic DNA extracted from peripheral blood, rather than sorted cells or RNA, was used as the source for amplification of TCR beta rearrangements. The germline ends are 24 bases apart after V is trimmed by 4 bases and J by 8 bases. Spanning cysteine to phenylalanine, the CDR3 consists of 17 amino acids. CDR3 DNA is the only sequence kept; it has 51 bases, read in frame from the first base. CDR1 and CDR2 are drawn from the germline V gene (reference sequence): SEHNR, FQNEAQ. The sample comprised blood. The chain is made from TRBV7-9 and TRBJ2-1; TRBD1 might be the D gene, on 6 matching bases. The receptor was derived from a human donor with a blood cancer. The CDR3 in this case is CASSSLATGTPADEQFF. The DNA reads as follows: TGTGCCAGCAGCTCATTAGCTACAGGGACCCCCGCGGATGAGCAGTTCTTC.